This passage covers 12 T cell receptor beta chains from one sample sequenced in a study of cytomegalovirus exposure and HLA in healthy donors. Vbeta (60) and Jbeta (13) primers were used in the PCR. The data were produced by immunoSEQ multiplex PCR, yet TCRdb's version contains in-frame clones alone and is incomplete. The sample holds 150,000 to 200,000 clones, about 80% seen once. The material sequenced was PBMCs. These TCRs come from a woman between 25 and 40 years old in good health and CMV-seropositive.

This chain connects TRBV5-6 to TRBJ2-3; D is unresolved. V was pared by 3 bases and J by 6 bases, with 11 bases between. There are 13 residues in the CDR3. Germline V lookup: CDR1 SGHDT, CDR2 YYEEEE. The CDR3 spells CASSSGPPDTQYF. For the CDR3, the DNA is TGTGCCAGCAGCTCGGGTCCACCTGATACGCAGTATTTT.

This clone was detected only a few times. This CDR3 reads CASSPRLGGNEQFF. DNA of the CDR3: TGTGCCAGCAGCCCCCGACTCGGGGGGAATGAGCAGTTCTTC. This chain uses TRBV7-2 with TRBJ2-1; 7 positions agree with TRBD2. CDR1 is SGHTA and CDR2 is FQGNSA in the germline V gene. The CDR3 is 14 residues long. Trimming at V came to 5 bases and at J to 7 bases, leaving 8 bases not matched to a gene.

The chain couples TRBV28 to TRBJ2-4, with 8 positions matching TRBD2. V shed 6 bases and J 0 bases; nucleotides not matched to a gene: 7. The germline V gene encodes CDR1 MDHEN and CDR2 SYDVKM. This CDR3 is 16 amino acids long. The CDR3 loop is CASSPGGGRAKNIQYF. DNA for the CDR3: TGTGCCAGCAGCCCCGGGGGGGGAAGAGCCAAAAACATTCAGTACTTC.

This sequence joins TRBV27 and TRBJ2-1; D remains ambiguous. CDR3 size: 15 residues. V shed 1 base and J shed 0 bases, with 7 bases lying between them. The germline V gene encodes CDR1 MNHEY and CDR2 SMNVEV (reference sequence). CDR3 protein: CASSLFRYSYNEQFF. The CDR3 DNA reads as TGTGCCAGCAGTTTATTCAGATACTCCTACAATGAGCAGTTCTTC.

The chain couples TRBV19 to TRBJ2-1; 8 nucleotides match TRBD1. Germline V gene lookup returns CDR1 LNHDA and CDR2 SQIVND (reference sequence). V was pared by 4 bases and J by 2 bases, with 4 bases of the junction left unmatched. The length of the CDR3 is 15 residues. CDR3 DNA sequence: TGTGCCAGTAGTAAACCGGGACAGGCCTACAATGAGCAGTTCTTC. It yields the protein CASSKPGQAYNEQFF.

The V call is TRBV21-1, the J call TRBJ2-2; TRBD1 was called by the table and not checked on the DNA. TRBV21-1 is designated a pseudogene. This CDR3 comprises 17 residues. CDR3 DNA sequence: TGTGCCAGCAGCCCCGCCAGAAGGGGGACGAACACCGGGGAGCTGTTTTTT. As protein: CASSPARRGTNTGELFF.

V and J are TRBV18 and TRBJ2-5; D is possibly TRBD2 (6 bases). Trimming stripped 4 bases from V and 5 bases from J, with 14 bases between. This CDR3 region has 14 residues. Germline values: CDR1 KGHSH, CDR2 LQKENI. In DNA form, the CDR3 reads TGTGCCAGCTCACAGGGGAGGTGGGACGAGACCCAGTACTTC. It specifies CASSQGRWDETQYF.

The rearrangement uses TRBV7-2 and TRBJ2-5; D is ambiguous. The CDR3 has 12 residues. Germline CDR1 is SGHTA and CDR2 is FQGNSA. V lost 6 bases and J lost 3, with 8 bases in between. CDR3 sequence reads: CASRLSKETQYF. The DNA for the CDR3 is TGTGCCAGCAGACTTTCAAAAGAGACCCAGTACTTC.

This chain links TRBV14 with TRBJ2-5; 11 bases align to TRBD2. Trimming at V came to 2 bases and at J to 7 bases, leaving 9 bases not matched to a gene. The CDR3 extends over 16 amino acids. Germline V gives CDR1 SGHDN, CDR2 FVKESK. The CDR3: CASSQLTSGNRGTQYF. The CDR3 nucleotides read TGTGCCAGCAGCCAACTGACTAGCGGGAATCGTGGGACCCAGTACTTC.

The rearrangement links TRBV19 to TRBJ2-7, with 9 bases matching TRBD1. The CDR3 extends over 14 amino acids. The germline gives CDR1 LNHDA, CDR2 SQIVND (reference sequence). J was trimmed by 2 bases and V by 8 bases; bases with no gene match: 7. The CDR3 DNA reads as TGTGCCAGTGACCGACAGGGGGGGACCTACGAGCAGTACTTC. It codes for CASDRQGGTYEQYF. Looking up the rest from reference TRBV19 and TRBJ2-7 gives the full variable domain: DGGITQSPKYLFRKEGQNVTLSCEQNLNHDAMYWYRQDPGQGLRLIYYSQIVNDFQKGDIAEGYSVSREKKESFPLTVTSAQKNPTAFYLCASDRQGGTYEQYFGPGTRLTVT.

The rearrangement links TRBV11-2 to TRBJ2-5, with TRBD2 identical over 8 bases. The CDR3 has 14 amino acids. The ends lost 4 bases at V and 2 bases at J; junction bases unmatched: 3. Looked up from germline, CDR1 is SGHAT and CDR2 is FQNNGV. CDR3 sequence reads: CASSSGGRQETQYF. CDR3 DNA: TGTGCCAGCAGCTCTGGCGGGAGGCAAGAGACCCAGTACTTC.

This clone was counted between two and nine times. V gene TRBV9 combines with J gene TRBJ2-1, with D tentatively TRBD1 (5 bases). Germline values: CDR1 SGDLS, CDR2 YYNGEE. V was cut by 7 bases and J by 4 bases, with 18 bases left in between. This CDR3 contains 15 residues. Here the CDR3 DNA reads TGTGCCAGCGGCCTCCAGGGCGGTTTATACAATGAGCAGTTCTTC. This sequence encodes CASGLQGGLYNEQFF.